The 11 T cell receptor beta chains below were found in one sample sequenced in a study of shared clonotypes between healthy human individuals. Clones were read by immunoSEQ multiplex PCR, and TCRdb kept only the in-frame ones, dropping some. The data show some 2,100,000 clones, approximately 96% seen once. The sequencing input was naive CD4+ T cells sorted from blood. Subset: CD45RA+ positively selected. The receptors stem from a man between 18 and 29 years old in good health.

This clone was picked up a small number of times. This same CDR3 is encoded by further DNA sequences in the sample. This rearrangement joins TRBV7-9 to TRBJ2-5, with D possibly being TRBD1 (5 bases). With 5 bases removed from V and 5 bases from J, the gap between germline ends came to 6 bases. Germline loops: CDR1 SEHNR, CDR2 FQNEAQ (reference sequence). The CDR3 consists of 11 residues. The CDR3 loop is CASSPGETQYF. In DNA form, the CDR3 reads TGTGCCAGCAGCCCAGGGGAGACCCAGTACTTC. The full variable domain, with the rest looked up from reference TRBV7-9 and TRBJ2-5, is DTGVSQNPRHKITKRGQNVTFRCDPISEHNRLYWYRQTLGQGPEFLTYFQNEAQLEKSRLLSDRFSAERPKGSFSTLEIQRTEQGDSAMYLCASSPGETQYFGPGTRLLVL.

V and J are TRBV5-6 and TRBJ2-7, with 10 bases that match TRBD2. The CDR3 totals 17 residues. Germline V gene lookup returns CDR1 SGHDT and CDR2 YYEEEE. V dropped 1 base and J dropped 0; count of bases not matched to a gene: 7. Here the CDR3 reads CASSLPLAGSSSYEQYF. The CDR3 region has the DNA TGTGCCAGCAGCTTGCCACTAGCGGGGTCCTCCTCCTACGAGCAGTACTTC.

CDR3 residues: CASSQDTGAQYF. The CDR3 DNA follows: TGTGCCAGCAGCCAAGATACGGGGGCCCAGTACTTC. The V call is TRBV14, the J call TRBJ2-5, with D perhaps TRBD2 (6 bases). CDR1 SGHDN and CDR2 FVKESK come from the germline V gene. The length of the CDR3 is 12 residues. Trimming removed 0 bases from V and 9 bases from J, with 8 bases in between.

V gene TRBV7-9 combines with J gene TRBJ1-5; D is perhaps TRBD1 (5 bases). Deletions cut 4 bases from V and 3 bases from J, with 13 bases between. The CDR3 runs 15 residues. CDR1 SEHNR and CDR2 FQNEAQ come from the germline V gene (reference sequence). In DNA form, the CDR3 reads TGTGCCAGCAGCTCCGGGGCAGGTTACAATCAGCCCCAGCATTTT. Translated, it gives CASSSGAGYNQPQHF. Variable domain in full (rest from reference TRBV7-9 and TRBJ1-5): DTGVSQNPRHKITKRGQNVTFRCDPISEHNRLYWYRQTLGQGPEFLTYFQNEAQLEKSRLLSDRFSAERPKGSFSTLEIQRTEQGDSAMYLCASSSGAGYNQPQHFGDGTRLSIL.

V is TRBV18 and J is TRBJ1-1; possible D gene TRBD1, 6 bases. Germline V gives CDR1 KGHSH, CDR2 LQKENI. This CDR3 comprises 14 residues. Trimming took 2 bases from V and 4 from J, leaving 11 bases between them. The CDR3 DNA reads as TGTGCCAGCTCACCAGTTGACAGGAGCACTGAAGCTTTCTTT. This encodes CASSPVDRSTEAFF.

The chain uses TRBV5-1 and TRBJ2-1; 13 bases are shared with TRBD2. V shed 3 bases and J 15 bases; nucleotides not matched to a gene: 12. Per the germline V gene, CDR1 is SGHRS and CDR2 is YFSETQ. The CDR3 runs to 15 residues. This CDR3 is CASSSPGTSGTHRFF. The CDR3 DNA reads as TGCGCCAGCAGCTCTCCCGGGACTAGCGGGACCCACCGGTTCTTC.

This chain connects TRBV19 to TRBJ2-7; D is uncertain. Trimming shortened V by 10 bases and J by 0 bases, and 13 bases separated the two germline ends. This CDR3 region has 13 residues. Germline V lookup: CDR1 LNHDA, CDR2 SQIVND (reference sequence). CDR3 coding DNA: TGTGCCAACGCTACCACGGCCTCCTACGAGCAGTACTTC. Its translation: CANATTASYEQYF.

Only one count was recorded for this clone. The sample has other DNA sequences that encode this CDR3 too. The DNA for the CDR3 is TGCAGCGTTGCGGGACAGTCTGGAAACACCATATATTTT. This sequence encodes CSVAGQSGNTIYF. The chain uses TRBV29-1 and TRBJ1-3; TRBD1 matches at 7 bases. V lost 4 bases and J lost 1; bases outside the gene matches: 1. The CDR3 is 13 residues long. Germline CDR1 is SQVTM and CDR2 is ANQGSEA.

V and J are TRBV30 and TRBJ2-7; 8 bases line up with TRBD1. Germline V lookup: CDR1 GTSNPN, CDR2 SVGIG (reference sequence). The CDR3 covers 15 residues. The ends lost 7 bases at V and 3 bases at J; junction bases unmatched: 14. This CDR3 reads CAFSSLYGQGYEQYF. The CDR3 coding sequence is TGTGCCTTTTCCAGCTTATATGGACAGGGCTACGAGCAGTACTTC.

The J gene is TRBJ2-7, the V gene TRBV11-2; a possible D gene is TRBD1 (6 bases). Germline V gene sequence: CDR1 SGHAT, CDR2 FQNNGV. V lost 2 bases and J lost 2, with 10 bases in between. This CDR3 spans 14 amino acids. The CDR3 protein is CASSLLGGPYEQYF. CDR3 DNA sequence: TGTGCCAGCAGCTTATTAGGGGGACCCTACGAGCAGTACTTC.

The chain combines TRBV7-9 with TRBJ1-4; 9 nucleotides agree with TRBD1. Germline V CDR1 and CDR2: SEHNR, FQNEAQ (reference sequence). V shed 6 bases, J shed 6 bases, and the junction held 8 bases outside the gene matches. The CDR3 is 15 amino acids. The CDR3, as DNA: TGTGCCAGCAGAGTAGCCAGGGACAGGGATGAAAAACTGTTTTTT. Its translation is CASRVARDRDEKLFF.